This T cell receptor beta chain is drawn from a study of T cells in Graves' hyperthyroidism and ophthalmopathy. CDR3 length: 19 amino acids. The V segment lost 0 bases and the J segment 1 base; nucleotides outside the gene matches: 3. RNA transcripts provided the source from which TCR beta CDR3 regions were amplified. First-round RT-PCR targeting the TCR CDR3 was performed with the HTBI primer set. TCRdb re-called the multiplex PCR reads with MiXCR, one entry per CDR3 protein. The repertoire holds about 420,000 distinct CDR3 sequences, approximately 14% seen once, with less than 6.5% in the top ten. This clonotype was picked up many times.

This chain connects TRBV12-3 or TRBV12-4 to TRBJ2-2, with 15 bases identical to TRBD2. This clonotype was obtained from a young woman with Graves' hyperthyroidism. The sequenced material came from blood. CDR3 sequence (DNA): TGTGCCAGCAGTTTAGCTAAGGGACTAGCGGGAGGGAACACCGGGGAGCTGTTTTTT. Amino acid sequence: CASSLAKGLAGGNTGELFF.